These 22 T cell receptor beta chains share one sample of origin, sequenced in a study of blood T cell repertoires in COVID-19. Sequenced by immunoSEQ multiplex PCR; TCRdb stores in-frame clones only, minus some. The sample holds 57,000 or so clones, approximately 84% seen once. The sample consisted of peripheral blood. Every receptor here comes from a human donor in a cohort sampled during active COVID-19.

This sequence joins TRBV7-8 and TRBJ2-7; a possible D gene is TRBD2 (7 bases). Trimming shortened V by 0 bases and J by 9 bases, and 18 bases separated the two germline ends. Looked up from germline, CDR1 is SGHVS and CDR2 is FQNEAQ. The CDR3 has 15 residues. This chain's CDR3 is CASSLAGRGLSLQYF. In nucleotides, the CDR3 is TGTGCCAGCAGCTTAGCCGGCAGGGGACTATCCCTGCAGTACTTC.

This chain connects TRBV27 to TRBJ2-7; D perhaps matches TRBD1 (6 bases). CDR3 length: 12 amino acids. Between the trimmed V and J ends, which lost 8 bases and 1 base, there was a span of 9 bases. CDR1 is MNHEY, CDR2 SMNVEV, per germline (reference sequence). CDR3 bases: TGTGCCAGCTCTGACAGGTCCTACGAGCAGTACTTC. Its protein is CASSDRSYEQYF.

The rearrangement uses TRBV20-1 and TRBJ2-1; D uncertain. The CDR3 is 11 residues long. V was clipped by 2 bases and J by 6 bases, with 5 bases between them. Germline V gene lookup returns CDR1 DFQATT and CDR2 SNEGSKA (reference sequence). The CDR3 nucleotides are TGCAGTGCTAGATCAGTCAATGAGCAGTTCTTC. Protein sequence: CSARSVNEQFF.

The J gene is TRBJ2-4, the V gene TRBV10-3; 14 nucleotides match TRBD2. Germline values: CDR1 ENHRY, CDR2 SYGVKD. The CDR3 covers 17 residues. V lost 3 bases, J lost 3 bases, and 4 bases stayed unmatched. The CDR3 region has the DNA TGTGCCATCAGTGAAGGACTAGCGGGAGGTCGCAAAAACATTCAGTACTTC. It codes for CAISEGLAGGRKNIQYF.

The chain recombines TRBV19 with TRBJ1-1; D may be TRBD1 (6 bases). The CDR3 covers 14 residues. Trimming took off 6 bases at V and 1 base at J, with 12 bases between the two ends. Per the germline V gene, CDR1 is LNHDA and CDR2 is SQIVND (reference sequence). CDR3 sequence: CASRIQGGNTEAFF. In DNA form, the CDR3 reads TGTGCCAGTAGGATTCAAGGGGGGAACACTGAAGCTTTCTTT.

The chain employs TRBV7-6 and TRBJ2-7; the match to TRBD1 covers 10 bases. With V trimmed by 0 bases and J by 2 bases, 1 base remained unmatched. The germline gives CDR1 SGHVS, CDR2 FNYEAQ. This CDR3 is built from 15 residues. CDR3 amino acids: CASSLAGQGAYEQYF. The CDR3 region has the DNA TGTGCCAGCAGCTTAGCAGGACAGGGGGCCTACGAGCAGTACTTC.

This clone has only one observation. The gene calls are TRBV28 and TRBJ1-2; no clear D gene. V dropped 2 bases and J dropped 8 bases, with 18 bases sitting between them. Per germline, CDR1 MDHEN and CDR2 SYDVKM. This CDR3 spans 15 amino acids. The CDR3 is CASSLPILGGGGYTF. CDR3 bases: TGTGCCAGCAGTTTACCTATACTGGGAGGAGGCGGCTACACCTTC.

The chain has TRBV6-5 and TRBJ1-4, with 9 bases that match TRBD1. CDR3 length: 15 amino acids. Per germline, CDR1 MNHEY and CDR2 SVGAGI. V gave up 6 bases and J gave up 10 bases; unmatched junction bases: 12. Here the CDR3 reads CASRSSGTGSGKLFF. The CDR3 DNA sequence: TGTGCCAGCAGATCATCCGGGACAGGGAGCGGAAAACTGTTTTTT.

The chain is built from TRBV11-3 and TRBJ2-5; 8 positions match TRBD1. V lost 5 bases, J lost 5 bases, and 13 bases stayed unmatched. Germline-derived CDR1 and CDR2 are SGHNT and YENEEA. The CDR3 covers 16 residues. For the CDR3, the DNA is TGTGCCAGCAGCCGATTTGAGGCAGGGGGCGCCGAGACCCAGTACTTC. Protein product: CASSRFEAGGAETQYF.

V is TRBV3-1 (or the pseudogene TRBV3-2) and J is TRBJ2-7; 10 bases are shared with TRBD1. V shed 4 bases, J shed 2 bases, and the junction held 8 bases outside the gene matches. CDR3 length: 16 residues. CDR1 is LGHDT and CDR2 is YNNKEL in the germline V gene (reference sequence). The CDR3 spells CASSLGGTGVTYEQYF. In nucleotides, the CDR3 is TGTGCCAGCAGCCTAGGAGGGACAGGGGTAACCTACGAGCAGTACTTC.

J is TRBJ2-7 and V is TRBV7-2, with 7 nucleotides matching TRBD1. Losses at the gene ends were 3 bases for V and 0 bases for J; bases not matched to a gene: 2. The CDR3 runs 14 residues. Germline-derived CDR1 and CDR2 are SGHTA and FQGNSA. The CDR3 sequence is CASSLTGSSYEQYF. The CDR3 bases are TGTGCCAGCAGCTTGACAGGGAGCTCCTACGAGCAGTACTTC.

V is TRBV27 and J is TRBJ1-1; 11 bases align to TRBD1. CDR3 length: 16 residues. In germline, CDR1 is MNHEY, CDR2 SMNVEV (reference sequence). Trimming took 7 bases from V and 1 from J; bases not matched to a gene: 8. The DNA of the CDR3 is TGTGCCAGCACCCGACGCGGACAGGGGGCGAACACTGAAGCTTTCTTT. Its protein is CASTRRGQGANTEAFF.

The chain links TRBV10-3 to TRBJ2-7, with unresolved D. This CDR3 is 14 amino acids long. CDR1 ENHRY and CDR2 SYGVKD come from the germline V gene. Deletions cut 11 bases from V and 2 bases from J, with 19 bases between. CDR3 sequence (DNA): TGTGCCTCATCAAGTTTTACCTCTACCTACGAGCAGTACTTC. Protein: CASSSFTSTYEQYF.

V and J are TRBV7-9 and TRBJ2-3, with a weak D call TRBD1 (7 bases). The CDR3 contains 15 residues. The V gene's germline CDR1 is SEHNR and CDR2 FQNEAQ (reference sequence). V was cut by 5 bases and J by 2 bases, with 14 bases left in between. CDR3 bases: TGTGCCAGCAGCCCGGGGGACAGACTCACAGATACGCAGTATTTT. Protein product: CASSPGDRLTDTQYF.

The gene calls are TRBV6-6 and TRBJ1-5; TRBD1 aligns across 7 bases. The germline V gene encodes CDR1 MNHNY and CDR2 SVGAGI (reference sequence). V shed 5 bases, J shed 0 bases, and the junction held 13 bases outside the gene matches. The CDR3 is 18 amino acids. In DNA form, the CDR3 reads TGTGCCAGCAGTCCCCACATGGGACAGAAATATAGCAATCAGCCCCAGCATTTT. Translated, it gives CASSPHMGQKYSNQPQHF.

The rearrangement uses TRBV9 and TRBJ2-3; TRBD2 agrees at 9 bases. The germline V gene encodes CDR1 SGDLS and CDR2 YYNGEE. The CDR3 spans 15 residues. Losses at the gene ends were 4 bases for V and 4 bases for J; bases not matched to a gene: 7. CDR3 amino acids: CASSPIAGVADTQYF. CDR3 sequence (DNA): TGTGCCAGCAGCCCAATAGCGGGAGTGGCAGATACGCAGTATTTT.

The rearrangement uses TRBV14 and TRBJ2-5, with D possibly matching TRBD2 (5 bases). In germline, CDR1 is SGHDN, CDR2 FVKESK. The CDR3 is 17 residues long. V was pared by 0 bases and J by 0 bases, with 14 bases between. The CDR3 nucleotides read TGTGCCAGCAGCCAAGAAGGGTTGCGGGCCGACCAAGAGACCCAGTACTTC. Its translation is CASSQEGLRADQETQYF. Supplemented by reference TRBV14 and TRBJ2-5, the full variable domain reads EAGVTQFPSHSVIEKGQTVTLRCDPISGHDNLYWYRRVMGKEIKFLLHFVKESKQDESGMPNNRFLAERTGGTYSTLKVQPAELEDSGVYFCASSQEGLRADQETQYFGPGTRLLVL.

The chain joins TRBV27 to TRBJ1-5; the D gene is possibly TRBD1 (5 bases). Trimming shortened V by 9 bases and J by 0 bases, and 12 bases separated the two germline ends. This CDR3 contains 14 residues. In germline, CDR1 is MNHEY, CDR2 SMNVEV (reference sequence). The CDR3 DNA sequence: TGTGCCAGTGGGGGGTTCCCTAGCAATCAGCCCCAGCATTTT. Protein sequence: CASGGFPSNQPQHF.

The chain joins TRBV4-1 to TRBJ2-7; D might be TRBD2 (6 bases). The CDR3 is made up of 13 amino acids. Trimming shortened V by 3 bases and J by 4 bases, and 10 bases separated the two germline ends. The germline V gene has CDR1 MGHRA and CDR2 YSYEKL. The CDR3 region is CASSHPRGYEQYF. CDR3 DNA sequence: TGCGCCAGCAGCCATCCGCGGGGTTACGAGCAGTACTTC.

This clone occurred once. V usage is TRBV24-1 and J usage is TRBJ2-5; TRBD1 agrees at 7 bases. CDR1 and CDR2 (germline): KGHDR, SFDVKD. This CDR3 contains 17 residues. Trimming removed 2 bases from V and 1 base from J; junction bases left unmatched: 9. CDR3 in amino acids: CATSDSTGPGAQETQYF. CDR3 bases: TGTGCCACCAGTGATTCGACAGGGCCCGGAGCCCAAGAGACCCAGTACTTC.

The chain carries TRBV6-4 and TRBJ2-3; possible D gene TRBD1, 5 bases. V lost 5 bases to trimming and J lost 2 bases, with 8 bases between them. Germline V gene data show CDR1 as MRHNA and CDR2 as SNTAGT. The CDR3 covers 13 residues. CDR3 bases: TGTGCCAGCAGTAGGGGCCCCACAGATACGCAGTATTTT. This codes for CASSRGPTDTQYF.

The chain employs TRBV18 and TRBJ2-6; TRBD1 might be the D (5 bases). In germline, CDR1 is KGHSH, CDR2 LQKENI. The CDR3 has 17 amino acids. Between the trimmed V and J ends, which lost 3 bases and 0 bases, there was a span of 12 bases. CDR3: CASSPLAGHSGANVLTF. The CDR3 DNA sequence: TGTGCCAGCTCACCGCTTGCAGGGCACTCTGGGGCCAACGTCCTGACTTTC.